In this sample, the clone carrying this T cell receptor (beta chain) turned up a few times. This entry is derived from a study of shared clonotypes between healthy human individuals. Looking at the study overall: The donors, two women and a few men, were aged 18 to 49.

V was pared by 4 bases and J by 2 bases, with 5 bases of the junction left unmatched. Germline V gene sequence: CDR1 SGDLS, CDR2 YYNGEE. The CDR3 spans 15 residues. The method was immunoSEQ multiplex PCR; TCRdb's version includes in-frame clones alone and lacks a portion of them. The profile shows 400,000 to 600,000 clones, 60% to 80% of them singletons. The sequence was collected from a woman aged 40 to 50 in good health. Some clones in this sample may be carry-over from other donors' samples. The specimen sequenced was PBMCs. This chain connects TRBV9 to TRBJ2-2; 7 bases are shared with TRBD2. The CDR3 bases are TGTGCCAGCAGCCTGACTAGCCTTAACACCGGGGAGCTGTTTTTT. Amino acid sequence: CASSLTSLNTGELFF.